This T cell receptor (beta chain) was identified in a study of blood T cell repertoires in COVID-19. Study background: Donors in the United States, Italy and Spain gave samples during acute or convalescent COVID-19. In each case, the material was cDNA or gDNA derived from T cells, B-cell-depleted T cells, or PBMCs.

The CDR3 runs to 16 residues. The ends were cut back, 0 bases at V and 1 base at J, with 12 bases in the middle. CDR1 is LGHDT, CDR2 YNNKEL, per germline (reference sequence). Under the authors' procedure: Amplification of reference gene primers was used by the study to estimate nucleated cell counts. TCRdb's copy holds only in-frame clones and misses some; the assay was immunoSEQ multiplex PCR. V and J calls and clone size are copied from that table; D and trimming were computed from the DNA. The table records hundreds of thousands of clones, over 85% of them present only once. Seattle patient enrollment occurred during active infection, with longitudinal follow-up thereafter.

Sequencing used peripheral blood. The rearrangement joins TRBV3-1 (or the pseudogene TRBV3-2) to TRBJ2-5; D unclear. The source of this sequence is a young man with COVID-19, enrolled during active disease. DNA for the CDR3: TGTGCCAGCAGCCAAGAAGAGGCCTTGAGCCAAGAGACCCAGTACTTC. Translated, it gives CASSQEEALSQETQYF.